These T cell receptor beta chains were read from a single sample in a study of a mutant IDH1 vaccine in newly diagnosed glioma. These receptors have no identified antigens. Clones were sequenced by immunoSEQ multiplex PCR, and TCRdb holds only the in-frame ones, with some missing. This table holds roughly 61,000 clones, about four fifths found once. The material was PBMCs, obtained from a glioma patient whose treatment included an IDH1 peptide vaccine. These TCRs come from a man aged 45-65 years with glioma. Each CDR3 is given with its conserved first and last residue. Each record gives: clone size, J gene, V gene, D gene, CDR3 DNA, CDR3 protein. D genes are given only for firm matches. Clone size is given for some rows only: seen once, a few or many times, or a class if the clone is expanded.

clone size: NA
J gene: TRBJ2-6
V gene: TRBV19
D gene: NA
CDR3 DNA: TGTGCCAGTACCCGAGTCGACAGACGCTCTGGGGCCAACGTCCTGACTTTC
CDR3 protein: CASTRVDRRSGANVLTF

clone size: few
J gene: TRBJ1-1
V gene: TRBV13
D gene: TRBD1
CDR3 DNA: TGTGCTGCCTTGGGGGGGACAGGGACTTTCTTT
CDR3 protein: CAALGGTGTFF

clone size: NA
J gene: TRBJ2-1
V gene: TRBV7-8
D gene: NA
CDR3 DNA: TGTGCCAGCAGCTTATTGAGCGGGCTTTACAATGAGCAGTTCTTC
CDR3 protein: CASSLLSGLYNEQFF

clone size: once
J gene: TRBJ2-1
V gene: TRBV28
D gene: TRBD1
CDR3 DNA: TGTGCCAGCAGTTTACAGGGGGCGCGGCTGTTCTTC
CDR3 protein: CASSLQGARLFF

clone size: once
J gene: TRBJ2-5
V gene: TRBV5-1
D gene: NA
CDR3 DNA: TGCGCCAGCAGCACTAGACCTCAAGAGACCCAGTACTTC
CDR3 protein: CASSTRPQETQYF

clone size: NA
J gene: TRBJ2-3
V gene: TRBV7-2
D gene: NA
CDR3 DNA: TGTGCCAGCAGCTTAGGGTATGGGACGGATACGCAGTATTTT
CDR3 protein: CASSLGYGTDTQYF

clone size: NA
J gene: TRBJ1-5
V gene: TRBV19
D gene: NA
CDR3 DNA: TGTGCCAGTAGTATAGATCGGCAGCAGCCCCAGCATTTT
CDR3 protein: CASSIDRQQPQHF

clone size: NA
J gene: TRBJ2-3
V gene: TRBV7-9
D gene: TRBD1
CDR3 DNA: TGTGCCAGCAGCTCACGGACAGGTTTCACAGATACGCAGTATTTT
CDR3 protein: CASSSRTGFTDTQYF

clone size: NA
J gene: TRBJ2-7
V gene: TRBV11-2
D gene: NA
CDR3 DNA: TGTGCCAGCAGTCGGGGCACAGGGAGGCGAGAGCAGTACTTC
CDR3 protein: CASSRGTGRREQYF

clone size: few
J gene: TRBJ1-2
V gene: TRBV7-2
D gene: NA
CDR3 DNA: TGTGCCAGCACCCGGGACCTCCTGGGCGGCTACACCTTC
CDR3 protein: CASTRDLLGGYTF

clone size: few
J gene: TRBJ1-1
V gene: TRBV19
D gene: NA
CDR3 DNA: TGTGCCAGTAGTATTTTGGGGGTGAACACTGAAGCTTTCTTT
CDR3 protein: CASSILGVNTEAFF

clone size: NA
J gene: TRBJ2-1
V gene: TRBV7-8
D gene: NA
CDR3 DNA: TGTGCCAGCAGCTTTAGCTACAATGAGCAGTTCTTC
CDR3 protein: CASSFSYNEQFF

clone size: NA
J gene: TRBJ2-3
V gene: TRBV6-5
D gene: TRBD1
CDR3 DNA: TGTGCCAGCAGCAGGACAGGGGGGGCAGATACGCAGTATTTT
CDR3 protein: CASSRTGGADTQYF

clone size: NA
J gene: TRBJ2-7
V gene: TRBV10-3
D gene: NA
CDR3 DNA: TGTGCCATTCAGTGGAAACCGGCGGACGAGCAGTACTTC
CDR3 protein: CAIQWKPADEQYF

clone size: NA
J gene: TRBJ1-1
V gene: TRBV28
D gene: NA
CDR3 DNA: TGTGCCAGCAGTTCTTTCGACAGCTTGAACACTGAAGCTTTCTTT
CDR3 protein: CASSSFDSLNTEAFF

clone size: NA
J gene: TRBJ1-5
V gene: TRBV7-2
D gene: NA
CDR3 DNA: TGTGCCAGCAGCGCCAACAGGGTTGCTCAGCCCCAGCATTTT
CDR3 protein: CASSANRVAQPQHF

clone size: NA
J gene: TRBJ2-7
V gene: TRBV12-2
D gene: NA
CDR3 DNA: TGTGCAAGTCGCTTAGTAGCGGACCAGACCTACGAGCAGTACTTC
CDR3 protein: CASRLVADQTYEQYF

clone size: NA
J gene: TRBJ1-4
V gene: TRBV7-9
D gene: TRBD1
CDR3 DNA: TGTGCCAGCAGCTCATGGGTGGACAGGGTGGAAAAACTGTTTTTT
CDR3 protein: CASSSWVDRVEKLFF

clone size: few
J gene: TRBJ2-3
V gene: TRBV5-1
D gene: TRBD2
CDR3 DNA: TGCGCCAGCAGCTTGGGACTAGCGGGGGGGCTGGATACGCAGTATTTT
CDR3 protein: CASSLGLAGGLDTQYF

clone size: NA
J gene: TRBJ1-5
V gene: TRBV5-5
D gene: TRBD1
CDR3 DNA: TGTGCCAGCAGCGCCTCCTCGGGACAGTTCAATCAGCCCCAGCATTTT
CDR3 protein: CASSASSGQFNQPQHF

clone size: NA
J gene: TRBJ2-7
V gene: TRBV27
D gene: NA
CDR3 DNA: TGTGCCAGCAGTTTAGACCGCCTAGCCTACGAGCAGTACTTC
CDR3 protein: CASSLDRLAYEQYF

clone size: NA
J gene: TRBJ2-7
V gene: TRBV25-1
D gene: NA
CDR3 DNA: TGTGCCAGCAGTGAGGGACGGCACGAGCAGTACTTC
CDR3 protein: CASSEGRHEQYF

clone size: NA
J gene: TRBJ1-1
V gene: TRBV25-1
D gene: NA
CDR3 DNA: TGTGCCAGCAGTGAAGGGACCATGGGGAGCACTGAAGCTTTCTTT
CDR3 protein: CASSEGTMGSTEAFF

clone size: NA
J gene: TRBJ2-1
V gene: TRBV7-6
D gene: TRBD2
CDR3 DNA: TGTGCCAGCAGCTCCGGACTAGCGGGGATCAATGAGCAGTTCTTC
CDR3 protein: CASSSGLAGINEQFF

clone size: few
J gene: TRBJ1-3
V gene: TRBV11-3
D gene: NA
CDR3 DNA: TGTGCCAGCAGCTCCCGAGGAGGGTGGGAAAACACCATATATTTT
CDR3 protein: CASSSRGGWENTIYF

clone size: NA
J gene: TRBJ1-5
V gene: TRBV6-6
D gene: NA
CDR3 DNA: TGTGCCAGCAACCCGCCGGGGGGGGAAGGTCAGCCCCAGCATTTT
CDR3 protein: CASNPPGGEGQPQHF

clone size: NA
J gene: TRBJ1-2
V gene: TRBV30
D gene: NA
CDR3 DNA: TGTGCCTGGAACTATCTTGGGGGGGACTATGGCTACACCTTC
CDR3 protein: CAWNYLGGDYGYTF

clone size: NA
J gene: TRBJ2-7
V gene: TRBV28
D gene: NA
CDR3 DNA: TGTGCCAGCAGTTTGAGGGTCTACGAGCAGTACTTC
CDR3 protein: CASSLRVYEQYF

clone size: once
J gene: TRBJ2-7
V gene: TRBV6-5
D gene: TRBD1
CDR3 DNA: TGTGCCAGCAGTTCCGAGGGACAGGGATTTTACGAGCAGTACTTC
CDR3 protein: CASSSEGQGFYEQYF

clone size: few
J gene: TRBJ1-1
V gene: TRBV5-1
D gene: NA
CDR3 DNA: TGCGCCAGCAGCTTGGTAGTACTCTCTGAAGCTTTCTTT
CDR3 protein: CASSLVVLSEAFF

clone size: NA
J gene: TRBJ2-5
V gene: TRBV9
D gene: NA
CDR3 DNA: TGTGCCAGCAGCGTAGGGAATAGAAAAGAGACCCAGTACTTC
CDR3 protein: CASSVGNRKETQYF

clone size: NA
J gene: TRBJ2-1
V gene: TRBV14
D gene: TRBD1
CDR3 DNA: TGTGCCAGCAGCCCATTAGGGGGCGGACCTTACAATGAGCAGTTCTTC
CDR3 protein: CASSPLGGGPYNEQFF

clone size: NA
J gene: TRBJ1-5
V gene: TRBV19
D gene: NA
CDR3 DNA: TGTGCCACGGACAGCTATAGCAATCAGCCCCAGCATTTT
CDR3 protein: CATDSYSNQPQHF

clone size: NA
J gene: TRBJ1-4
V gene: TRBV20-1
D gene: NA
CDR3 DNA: TGCAGTGCTAATATGGATGAAAAACTGTTTTTT
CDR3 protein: CSANMDEKLFF

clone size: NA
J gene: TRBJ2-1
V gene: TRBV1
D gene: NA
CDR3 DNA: TGCACCAGCAGCCCGTGCAGGGGGCTCACCTACAATGAGCAGTTCTTC
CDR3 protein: CTSSPCRGLTYNEQFF

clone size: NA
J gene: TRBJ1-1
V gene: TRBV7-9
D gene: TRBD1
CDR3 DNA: TGTGCCAGCAGCTCCCCCGGGACAGGGGACACTGAAGCTTTCTTT
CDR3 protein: CASSSPGTGDTEAFF

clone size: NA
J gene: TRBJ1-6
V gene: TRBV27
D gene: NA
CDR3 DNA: TGTGCCAGCGGTCAGGGGTATAATTCACCCCTCCACTTT
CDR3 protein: CASGQGYNSPLHF

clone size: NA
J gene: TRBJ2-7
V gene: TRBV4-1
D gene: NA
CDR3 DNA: TGCGCCAGCACCCTAGCCCGGGGAAGCTCCTACGAGCAGTACTTC
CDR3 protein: CASTLARGSSYEQYF